This T cell receptor beta chain originates from a study of T cells in Graves' hyperthyroidism and ophthalmopathy. From RNA transcripts, TCR beta CDR3 regions were amplified. HTBI primers were the set used in a first-round RT-PCR of the TCR CDR3. TCRdb recomputed calls from the multiplex PCR reads with MiXCR, one row per CDR3 protein. The data show around 99,000 distinct CDR3 sequences, approximately 16% seen once. With 3 bases clipped from V and 1 base from J, the junction kept 2 bases outside the gene matches. This CDR3 comprises 14 residues. The germline V gene has CDR1 MNHEY and CDR2 SMNVEV (reference sequence). PBMCs were collected from an approximately 9.3 ml volume of fresh peripheral blood. This clonotype was observed at least ten times.

The sample taken for sequencing was blood. The receptor's source is a woman between 50 and 59 years old with Graves' hyperthyroidism. The chain combines TRBV27 with TRBJ1-1; TRBD1 matches 7 bases. Written as DNA, the CDR3 is TGTGCCAGCAGTTTCGACAGGGCGAACACTGAAGCTTTCTTT. It encodes CASSFDRANTEAFF.